The clone carrying this T cell receptor beta chain was picked up a small number of times. Its specificity is unknown. CDR1 GTSNPN and CDR2 SVGIG come from the germline V gene (reference sequence). V lost 1 base and J 0 bases, leaving 11 bases between the germline ends. The CDR3 covers 15 residues. The data were obtained in a study of beta chain features in type 1 diabetes. Study results and caveats: These data did not resolve whether HLA type affects TCRB rearrangement.

Researchers reported sorting CD4+ naive, central memory, regulatory and stem cell-like memory cells via CD45RO/CCR7/CD25/CD127/CD95/CD27. All of the isolated RNA was reverse transcribed, so expressed TCRB transcripts were sequenced. Sequencing used immunoSEQ multiplex PCR; TCRdb keeps in-frame clones, though not all of them. The sample holds about 470,000 clones, approximately 30% seen once. This chain joins TRBV30 and TRBJ2-3, with a possible D match to TRBD2 (6 bases). The source material was naive CD4+ T cells from blood. This clonotype originated in a man younger than 30 in good health. CDR3 loop: CAWSAGRGSTDTQYF. In DNA form, the CDR3 reads TGTGCCTGGAGTGCCGGACGGGGGAGCACAGATACGCAGTATTTT.